This T cell receptor beta chain stems from a study of post-analysis software for immune sequencing data. Turning to the study itself: Patients had relapsing-remitting, secondary progressive or progressive-relapsing multiple sclerosis; some lacked subtype.

V gave up 2 bases and J gave up 11 bases, with 19 bases separating them. Per the germline V gene, CDR1 is SGHKS and CDR2 is YYEKEE (reference sequence). The CDR3 covers 15 residues. cDNA libraries of TCR beta carried unique molecular identifiers. TCRdb re-called the PCR reads with MiXCR, one entry per CDR3 protein. The data contain approximately 260,000 distinct CDR3 sequences, approximately 34% of them seen just once; the ten biggest clones take up under 5.5%. General study points: Comparison of patients with controls showed five TRBV segments more frequent in patients, TRBV5-6, TRBV5-1 and TRBV20-1 among them. Strong same-batch co-clustering of samples appeared with F measure clustering.

Turning to this clonotype: Its target is unknown.

Sequenced sample: blood. V and J are TRBV5-5 and TRBJ1-4, with D unclear. The sequence was collected from a girl aged 5-17 years with multiple sclerosis. CDR3 nucleotide sequence: TGTGCCAGCAGCTTTCCGAGTCCCCCAGTCGGGAAACTGTTTTTT. This sequence encodes CASSFPSPPVGKLFF.